There are a few counts of the clone carrying this T cell receptor beta chain. Its matching antigen is unknown. TCRdb's copy holds only in-frame clones and misses some; the assay was immunoSEQ multiplex PCR. The sample shows about 480,000 clones, 87% of them seen only once. These data belong to a study of Ad26.COV2.S vaccination and SARS-CoV-2 variants. Whole-study context: Once or twice, 56 days apart, Ad26.COV2.S was delivered intramuscularly.

Study-wide results and caveats: Spike-specific CD8+ and CD4+ T cell responses reportedly showed substantial breadth after vaccination.

Noted treatment: approximately 18 received Ad26.COV2.S at low or high dose, single or two shots; roughly five received placebo; per-sample allocation not given. Day 63 after the first injection of vaccine or placebo was the sampling time. The CDR3 covers 15 residues. Germline V gives CDR1 LNHNV, CDR2 YYDKDF (reference sequence). The V gene end was trimmed by 1 base and the J gene end by 2 bases; junction bases not matched to a gene: 2. V is TRBV15 and J is TRBJ1-5; 7 bases are shared with TRBD1. This receptor was identified in a person aged 18-65 years who received the Ad26.COV2.S COVID-19 vaccine or a placebo. The sequencing used peripheral blood, collected in a trial of Ad26.COV2.S vaccine versus placebo. The DNA of the CDR3 is TGTGCCACCAGCAGAGTCGGACAGGGCAATCAGCCCCAGCATTTT. Its protein is CATSRVGQGNQPQHF. Together with reference TRBV15 and TRBJ1-5, the CDR3 gives the full variable domain: DAMVIQNPRYQVTQFGKPVTLSCSQTLNHNVMYWYQQKSSQAPKLLFHYYDKDFNNEADTPDNFQSRRPNTSFCFLDIRSPGLGDTAMYLCATSRVGQGNQPQHFGDGTRLSIL.